This T cell receptor (beta chain) was recovered during a study of blood T cell repertoires in COVID-19. As processed by the authors: Nucleated cell counts were estimated from reference gene primer amplification. Assay used: immunoSEQ multiplex PCR; TCRdb lists only in-frame clones, some missing. D and trimming come from the DNA, and the V and J calls and clone size come from that table. The data contain 280,000 or so clones, around 89% of them singletons. J gave up 1 base and V 6 bases, and 5 bases lay outside the gene matches. The CDR3 has 14 residues. The germline V gene has CDR1 MDHEN and CDR2 SYDVKM.

The source material was peripheral blood. J is TRBJ2-7 and V is TRBV28, with 8 bases lining up with TRBD1. This clonotype was obtained from a young woman who had recovered from COVID-19. CDR3: CASRYDRGSYEQYF. CDR3 bases: TGTGCCAGCAGGTACGACAGGGGATCCTACGAGCAGTACTTC.